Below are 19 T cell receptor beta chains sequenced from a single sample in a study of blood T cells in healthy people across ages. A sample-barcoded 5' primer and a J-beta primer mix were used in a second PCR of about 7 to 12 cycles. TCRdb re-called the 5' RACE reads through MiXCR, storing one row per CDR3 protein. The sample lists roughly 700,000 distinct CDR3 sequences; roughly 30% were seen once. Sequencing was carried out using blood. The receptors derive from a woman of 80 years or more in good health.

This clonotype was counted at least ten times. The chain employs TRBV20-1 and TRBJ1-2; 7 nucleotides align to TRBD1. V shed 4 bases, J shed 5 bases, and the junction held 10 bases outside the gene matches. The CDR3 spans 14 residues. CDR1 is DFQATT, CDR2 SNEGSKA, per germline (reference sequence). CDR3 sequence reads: CSATSGGFRYGYTF. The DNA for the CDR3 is TGCAGTGCTACCTCAGGGGGGTTTAGGTATGGCTACACCTTC.

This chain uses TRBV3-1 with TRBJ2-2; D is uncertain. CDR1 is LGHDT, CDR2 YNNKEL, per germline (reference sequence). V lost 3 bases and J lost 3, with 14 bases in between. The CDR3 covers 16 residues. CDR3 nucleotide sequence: TGTGCCAGCAGCCAGGACGGGCTTCGGTACACCGGGGAGCTGTTTTTT. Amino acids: CASSQDGLRYTGELFF.

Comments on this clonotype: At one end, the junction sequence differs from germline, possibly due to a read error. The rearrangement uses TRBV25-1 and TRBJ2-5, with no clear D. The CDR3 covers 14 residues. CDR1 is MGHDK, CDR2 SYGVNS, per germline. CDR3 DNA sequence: TGTGCCTGCAGTGAATTTGGTCCCCAAGAGACCCAGTACTTC. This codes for CACSEFGPQETQYF.

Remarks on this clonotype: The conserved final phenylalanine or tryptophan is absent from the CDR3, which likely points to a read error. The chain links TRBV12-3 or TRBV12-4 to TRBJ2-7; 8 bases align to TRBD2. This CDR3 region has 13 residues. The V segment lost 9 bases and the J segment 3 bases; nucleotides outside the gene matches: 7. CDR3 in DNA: TGTGCCAGGCGGGGGGCGGGGAGCTACGAGCAGTACCTC. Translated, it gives CARRGAGSYEQYL.

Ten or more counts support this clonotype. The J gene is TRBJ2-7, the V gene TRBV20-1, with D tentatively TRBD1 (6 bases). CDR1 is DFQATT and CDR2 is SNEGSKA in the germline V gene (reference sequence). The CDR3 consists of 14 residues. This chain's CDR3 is CSLPVTGSSYEQYF. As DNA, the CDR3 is TGCAGCCTACCTGTTACAGGGAGCTCCTACGAGCAGTACTTC.

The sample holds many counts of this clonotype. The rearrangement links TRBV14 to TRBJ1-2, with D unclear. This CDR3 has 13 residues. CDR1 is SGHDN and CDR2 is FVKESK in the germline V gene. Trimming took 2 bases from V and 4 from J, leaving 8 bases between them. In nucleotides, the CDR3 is TGTGCCAGCAGCCAATCCCCCATCTATGGCTACACCTTC. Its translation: CASSQSPIYGYTF.

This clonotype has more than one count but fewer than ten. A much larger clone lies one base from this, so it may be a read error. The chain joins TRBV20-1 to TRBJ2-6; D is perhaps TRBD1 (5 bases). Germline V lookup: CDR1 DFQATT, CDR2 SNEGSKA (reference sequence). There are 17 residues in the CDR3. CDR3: CSAPSDDRISGANVRTF. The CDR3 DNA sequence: TGCAGTGCCCCTTCAGACGATAGGATCTCTGGGGCCAACGTCCGGACTTTC.

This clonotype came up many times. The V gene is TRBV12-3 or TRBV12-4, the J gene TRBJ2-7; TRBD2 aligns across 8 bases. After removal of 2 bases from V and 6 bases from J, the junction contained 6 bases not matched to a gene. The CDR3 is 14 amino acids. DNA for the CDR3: TGTGCCAGCAGTTTAATGTCCGGGGGGGCCGAGCAGTACTTC. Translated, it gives CASSLMSGGAEQYF.

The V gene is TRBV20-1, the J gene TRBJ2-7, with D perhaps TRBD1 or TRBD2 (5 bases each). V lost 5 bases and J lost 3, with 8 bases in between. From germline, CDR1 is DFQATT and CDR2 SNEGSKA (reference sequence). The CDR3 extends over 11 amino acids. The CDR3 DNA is TGCAGTGCTGGGACCGACTACGAGCAGTACTTC. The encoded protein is CSAGTDYEQYF.

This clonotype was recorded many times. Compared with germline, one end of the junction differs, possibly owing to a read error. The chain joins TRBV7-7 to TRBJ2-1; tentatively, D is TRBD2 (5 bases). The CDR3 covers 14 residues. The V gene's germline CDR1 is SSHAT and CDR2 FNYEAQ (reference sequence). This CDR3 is CASSLATRDGEQFF. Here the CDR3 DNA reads TGTGCTAGCAGCTTAGCGACCCGGGATGGTGAGCAGTTCTTC.

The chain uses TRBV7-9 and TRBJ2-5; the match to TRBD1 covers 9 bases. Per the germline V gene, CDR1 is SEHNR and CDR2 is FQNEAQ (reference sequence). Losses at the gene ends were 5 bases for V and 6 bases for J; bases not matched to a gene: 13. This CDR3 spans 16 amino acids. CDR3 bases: TGTGCCAGCAGCCGGACGACAGGGGGAATCGACAAGACCCAGTACTTC. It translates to CASSRTTGGIDKTQYF.

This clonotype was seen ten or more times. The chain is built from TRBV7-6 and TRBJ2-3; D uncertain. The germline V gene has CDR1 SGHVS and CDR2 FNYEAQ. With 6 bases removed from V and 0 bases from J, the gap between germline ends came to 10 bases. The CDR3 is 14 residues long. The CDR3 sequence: CASSPPTSTDTQYF. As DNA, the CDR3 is TGTGCCAGCAGTCCTCCGACTAGCACAGATACGCAGTATTTT.

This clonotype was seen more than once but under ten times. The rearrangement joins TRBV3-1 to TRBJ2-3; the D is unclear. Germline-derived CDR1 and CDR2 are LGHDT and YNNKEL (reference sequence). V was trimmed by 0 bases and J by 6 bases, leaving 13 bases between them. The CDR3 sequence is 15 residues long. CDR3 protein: CASSQEAQPTDTQYF. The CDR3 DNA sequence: TGTGCCAGCAGCCAAGAGGCACAGCCGACGGATACGCAGTATTTT.

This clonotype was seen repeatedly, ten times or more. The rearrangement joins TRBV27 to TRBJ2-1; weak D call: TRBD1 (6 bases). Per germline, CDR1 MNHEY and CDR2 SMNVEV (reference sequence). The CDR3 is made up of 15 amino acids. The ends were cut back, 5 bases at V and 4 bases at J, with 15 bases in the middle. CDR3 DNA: TGTGCCAGCAGTCCCCGTCCAGGGGCGTACAATGAGCAGTTCTTC. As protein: CASSPRPGAYNEQFF.

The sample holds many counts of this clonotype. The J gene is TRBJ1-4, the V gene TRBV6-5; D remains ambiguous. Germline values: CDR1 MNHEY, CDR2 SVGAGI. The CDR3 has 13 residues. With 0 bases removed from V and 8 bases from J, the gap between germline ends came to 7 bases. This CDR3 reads CASSYSIREKLFF. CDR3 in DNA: TGTGCCAGCAGTTACTCGATACGGGAAAAACTGTTTTTT.

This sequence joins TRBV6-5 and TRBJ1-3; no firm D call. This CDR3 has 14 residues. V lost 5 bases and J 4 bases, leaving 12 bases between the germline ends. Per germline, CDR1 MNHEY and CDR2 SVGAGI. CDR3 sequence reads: CASSPGGQGNTIYF. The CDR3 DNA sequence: TGTGCCAGCAGTCCCGGCGGGCAAGGAAACACCATATATTTT.

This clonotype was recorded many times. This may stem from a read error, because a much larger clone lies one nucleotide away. CDR3 DNA sequence: TGCAGCGTTGAAGAGTGGGCTAGCAGATACAATGAGCAGTACTTC. The encoded protein is CSVEEWASRYNEQYF. J is TRBJ2-5 and V is TRBV29-1; D might be TRBD2 (5 bases). Trimming pared 0 bases from V and 11 bases from J, leaving 22 bases between. This CDR3 has 15 amino acids. Germline V gives CDR1 SQVTM, CDR2 ANQGSEA. Together with reference TRBV29-1 and TRBJ2-5, the CDR3 gives the full variable domain: SAVISQKPSRDICQRGTSLTIQCQVDSQVTMMFWYRQQPGQSLTLIATANQGSEATYESGFVIDKFPISRPNLTFSTLTVSNMSPEDSSIYLCSVEEWASRYNEQYFGPGTRLLVL.

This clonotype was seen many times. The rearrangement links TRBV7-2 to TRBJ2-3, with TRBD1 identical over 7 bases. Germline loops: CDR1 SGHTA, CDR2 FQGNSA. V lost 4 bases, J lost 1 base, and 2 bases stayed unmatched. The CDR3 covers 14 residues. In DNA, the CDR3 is TGTGCCAGCAGCTGGGGACAGCGCACAGATACGCAGTATTTT. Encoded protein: CASSWGQRTDTQYF.

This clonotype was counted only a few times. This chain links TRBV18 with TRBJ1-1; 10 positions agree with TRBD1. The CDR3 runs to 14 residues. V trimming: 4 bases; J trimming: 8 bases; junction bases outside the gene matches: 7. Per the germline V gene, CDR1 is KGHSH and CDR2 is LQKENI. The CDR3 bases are TGTGCCAGCTCACAGACAGGGGGCATAAGGGAAGCTTTCTTT. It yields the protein CASSQTGGIREAFF.